The 16 T cell receptor beta chains listed next were all sequenced from one sample in a study of shared clonotypes between healthy human individuals (dated by TCRdb to the early 2020s). CD8 naive samples consisted of CD45RO-negative cells that were positively selected for CCR7, yielding a CD45RA+CCR7+ population without TemRA cells. The library relied on the immunoSEQ multiplex PCR assay. Entries here come from immuneACCESS through TCRdb and include only in-frame sequences with V and J called. Some clones fail to appear in such tables; in the studies checked, an unresolved V gene covers under half of the shortfall, and the cause of the remainder is unknown. This sample lists around 2,100,000 clones; over 85% were detected once. The ten largest clones add up to roughly 1.2% of the sample. Sequenced material: naive CD8+ T cells sorted from blood. In light of the paper, this sample's cell subset or site label describes: CD45RA+CCR7+. The origin of the receptors is a man younger than 35 in good health.

To note about this clone: The sample has other DNA sequences that encode this CDR3 too. The chain recombines TRBV7-9 with TRBJ2-7; the D is unclear. This CDR3 contains 13 residues. Germline V gene sequence: CDR1 SEHNR, CDR2 FQNEAQ (reference sequence). Trimming took off 1 base at V and 3 bases at J, with 7 bases between the two ends. The CDR3 DNA is TGTGCCAGCAGCTTAGGAGGAAACTACGAGCAGTACTTC. This encodes CASSLGGNYEQYF.

The gene calls are TRBV7-9 and TRBJ1-1; D is uncertain. The CDR3 runs to 12 residues. Trimming took off 5 bases at V and 7 bases at J, with 11 bases between the two ends. In germline, CDR1 is SEHNR, CDR2 FQNEAQ (reference sequence). In DNA, the CDR3 is TGTGCCAGCAGCCCCCGAGAACTTGAAGCTTTCTTT. Encoded protein: CASSPRELEAFF.

V usage is TRBV5-1 and J usage is TRBJ1-2; 12 bases agree with TRBD1. The junction had 7 bases not matched to a gene; V was cut back by 0 bases and J by 4 bases. CDR1 is SGHRS, CDR2 YFSETQ, per germline. The CDR3 has 17 residues. In DNA, the CDR3 is TGCGCCAGCAGCTTGGCGGGACAGGGGGCTTTTGTCTATGGCTACACCTTC. Translating gives CASSLAGQGAFVYGYTF.

This clone occurred a few times. The chain couples TRBV9 to TRBJ2-7; D possibly uses TRBD1 or TRBD2 (5 bases each). Trimming removed 1 base at V and 5 bases at J, with 19 bases between. Germline V gives CDR1 SGDLS, CDR2 YYNGEE. The CDR3 is 16 residues long. The CDR3 bases are TGTGCCAGCAGCGTACCGAGGGACGGCTCTGGGGACGAGCAGTACTTC. It yields the protein CASSVPRDGSGDEQYF. The whole variable domain, filled in from reference TRBV9 and TRBJ2-7, reads DSGVTQTPKHLITATGQRVTLRCSPRSGDLSVYWYQQSLDQGLQFLIQYYNGEERAKGNILERFSAQQFPDLHSELNLSSLELGDSALYFCASSVPRDGSGDEQYFGPGTRLTVT.

This chain joins TRBV5-1 and TRBJ2-2; D is uncertain. Per the germline V gene, CDR1 is SGHRS and CDR2 is YFSETQ. Between the trimmed V and J ends, which lost 3 bases and 1 base, there was a span of 10 bases. CDR3 size: 15 residues. In nucleotides, the CDR3 is TGCGCCAGCAGCTCGGACCCCAGGAACACCGGGGAGCTGTTTTTT. This encodes CASSSDPRNTGELFF.

This chain uses TRBV29-1 with TRBJ2-2, with TRBD1 matching over 12 bases. CDR1 is SQVTM and CDR2 is ANQGSEA in the germline V gene. V gave up 7 bases and J gave up 4 bases; unmatched junction bases: 16. This CDR3 is 18 amino acids long. This CDR3 reads CSARLGQGAKMGTGELFF. The DNA for the CDR3 is TGCAGCGCCCGCTTGGGACAGGGGGCGAAGATGGGCACCGGGGAGCTGTTTTTT.

The V call is TRBV21-1, the J call TRBJ1-1; no check of the table's D call, TRBD1, against the DNA was made. TRBV21-1 represents a pseudogene. The CDR3 covers 14 residues. CDR3: CASTFTGVNTEAFF. The CDR3 DNA follows: TGTGCCAGCACCTTTACAGGGGTAAACACTGAAGCTTTCTTT.

V usage is TRBV27 and J usage is TRBJ1-1; D unresolved. The CDR3 length is 16 residues. V dropped 6 bases and J dropped 4 bases, with 21 bases sitting between them. Looked up from germline, CDR1 is MNHEY and CDR2 is SMNVEV (reference sequence). The chain's CDR3 is CASRSTSGDNGTEAFF. The CDR3 DNA follows: TGTGCCAGCAGGTCCACCTCTGGGGATAATGGCACTGAAGCTTTCTTT.

The rearrangement joins TRBV5-6 to TRBJ2-2, with D hard to call. Deletions cut 4 bases from V and 8 bases from J, with 9 bases between. The CDR3 runs 12 residues. Germline V gene sequence: CDR1 SGHDT, CDR2 YYEEEE. The CDR3 region is CASSADSGELFF. As DNA, the CDR3 is TGTGCCAGCAGCGCAGATTCGGGGGAGCTGTTTTTT.

The V and J genes are TRBV6-1 and TRBJ2-7; 9 nucleotides line up with TRBD1. V shed 8 bases and J 3 bases; nucleotides not matched to a gene: 2. The CDR3 contains 12 residues. Germline V CDR1 and CDR2: MNHNS, SASEGT. As DNA, the CDR3 is TGTGCCAGCTGGGACAGGGTCTACGAGCAGTACTTC. Its protein product is CASWDRVYEQYF.

As for this clone: The sample holds other DNA sequences that translate to the same CDR3. The chain joins TRBV9 to TRBJ2-7; D remains unclear. V was pared by 0 bases and J by 1 base, with 8 bases between. CDR3 length equals 14 residues. Germline CDR1 SGDLS, CDR2 YYNGEE. In DNA, the CDR3 is TGTGCCAGCAGCGTAGTGGGCTCTTCCTACGAGCAGTACTTC. This translates into CASSVVGSSYEQYF.

The chain is built from TRBV19 and TRBJ1-4; no clear D. Trimming removed 7 bases from V and 4 bases from J, with 10 bases in between. Germline values: CDR1 LNHDA, CDR2 SQIVND (reference sequence). There are 13 residues in the CDR3. For the CDR3, the DNA is TGTGCCAGTAATGGCCTATTTAATGAAAAACTGTTTTTT. Its protein is CASNGLFNEKLFF.

The J gene is TRBJ2-5, the V gene TRBV5-1, with 9 bases lining up with TRBD1. V was clipped by 3 bases and J by 4 bases; unmatched bases: 7. This CDR3 comprises 15 residues. Germline-derived CDR1 and CDR2 are SGHRS and YFSETQ. The CDR3 here is CASSYTQGARETQYF. For the CDR3, the DNA is TGCGCCAGCAGCTATACACAGGGGGCGCGAGAGACCCAGTACTTC.

This clone was detected once. The rearrangement links TRBV29-1 to TRBJ2-3, with D possibly matching TRBD1 (6 bases). Looked up from germline, CDR1 is SQVTM and CDR2 is ANQGSEA. V gave up 4 bases and J gave up 6 bases, with 14 bases separating them. The length of the CDR3 is 13 residues. CDR3 DNA: TGCAGCGTTGGAACAGGGATAGTGGATACGCAGTATTTT. This encodes CSVGTGIVDTQYF.

The gene calls are TRBV30 and TRBJ2-3; possible D gene TRBD1, 5 bases. Looked up from germline, CDR1 is GTSNPN and CDR2 is SVGIG (reference sequence). CDR3 length: 14 residues. V gave up 2 bases and J gave up 4 bases, with 13 bases separating them. The CDR3 coding sequence is TGTGCCTGGAGTCCGTTCTCAGGGTCAGATACGCAGTATTTT. This translates into CAWSPFSGSDTQYF.

The chain is built from TRBV29-1 and TRBJ1-2, with D possibly being TRBD1 (6 bases). Trimming removed 6 bases from V and 8 bases from J, with 19 bases in between. The germline V gene has CDR1 SQVTM and CDR2 ANQGSEA. The CDR3 loop spans 13 amino acids. The CDR3 loop reads CSVGHGTPNGYTF. The CDR3 nucleotides read TGCAGCGTGGGACACGGGACCCCAAACGGCTACACCTTC.